This record concerns one TCR beta chain sequence. This specimen belongs to a study of tumor-infiltrating lymphocytes in oesophageal squamous cell carcinoma. The trim removed 1 base at V and 11 bases at J, leaving 12 bases unmatched. The V gene's germline CDR1 is SGHTA and CDR2 FQGNSA. This CDR3 has 17 residues. In TCRdb, the PCR reads were re-called with MiXCR into one record per CDR3 protein. The sample yields tens of thousands of distinct CDR3 sequences, approximately 35% seen once. The clonotype comes from a female donor with esophageal squamous cell carcinoma. Source material: esophageal tumor tissue. The V and J genes are TRBV7-2 and TRBJ2-5, with 14 bases fitting TRBD2. CDR3 nucleotides: TGTGCCAGCAGCTTAGGGGGCCCGGGACTAGCGGGAGAGGGGCAGTACTTC. Encoded protein: CASSLGGPGLAGEGQYF.